This T cell receptor (beta chain) was profiled in a study of shared clonotypes between healthy human individuals. Notes on the study in general: All-four-donor shared clonotypes had higher generation probabilities than non-shared clonotypes did.

Those who donated were healthy HIV-negative adults, with no recent acute infections or vaccinations reported. In the CD4+ fraction, cells were divided into CD45RA+ naive and CD45RA-negative memory subsets. Method: immunoSEQ multiplex PCR; TCRdb's copy keeps in-frame clones and lacks some. The sample lists roughly 2.6 million clones; more than 90% were seen once. Germline assignment: CDR1 MDHEN and CDR2 SYDVKM. The CDR3 length is 16 residues. Deletions cut 1 base from V and 1 base from J, with 11 bases between. On this clone: The target antigen is unknown.

The clonotype was recovered from a man aged 18 to 35 in good health. The J gene is TRBJ2-4, the V gene TRBV28; TRBD1 is a possible D gene (6 bases). Sample: naive CD4+ T cells sorted from blood. Subset given: CD45RA+ positively selected. This CDR3 reads CASSLSGQGAKNIQYF. Written as DNA, the CDR3 is TGTGCCAGCAGTTTATCCGGCCAGGGGGCCAAAAACATTCAGTACTTC.